Shown below are 24 T cell receptor beta chains from a single sample sequenced in a study of cytomegalovirus exposure and HLA in healthy donors. Sequenced by immunoSEQ multiplex PCR; TCRdb stores in-frame clones only, minus some. The table has 70,000 to 95,000 clones, roughly 93% seen once; the top ten hold 3% to 4%. Sequencing input: PBMCs. All receptors derive from a woman aged 25 to 39 in good health and CMV-seronegative.

This chain uses TRBV5-1 with TRBJ1-4, with D possibly TRBD1 on 5 matching bases. Germline assignment: CDR1 SGHRS and CDR2 YFSETQ. V lost 1 base to trimming and J lost 3 bases, with 13 bases between them. The CDR3 contains 16 residues. The chain's CDR3 is CASSLTLSGSNEKLFF. The DNA for the CDR3 is TGCGCCAGCAGCTTGACCCTCTCAGGGTCTAATGAAAAACTGTTTTTT.

The chain joins TRBV4-3 to TRBJ1-2; maybe TRBD1 (6 bases). The CDR3 sequence is 16 residues long. Trimming removed 2 bases at V and 1 base at J, with 14 bases between. CDR1 is LGHNA, CDR2 YSLEER, per germline. The DNA of the CDR3 is TGCGCCAGCAGCCAAAGTCCCGGGACATTTAACTATGGCTACACCTTC. This translates into CASSQSPGTFNYGYTF.

The rearrangement links TRBV5-1 to TRBJ2-5; D is unclear. Deletions cut 0 bases from V and 1 base from J, with 7 bases between. Germline V gene sequence: CDR1 SGHRS, CDR2 YFSETQ. The CDR3 runs 14 residues. CDR3 sequence reads: CASSLEARQETQYF. CDR3 sequence (DNA): TGCGCCAGCAGCTTGGAAGCCCGCCAAGAGACCCAGTACTTC. Based on the CDR3 plus reference TRBV5-1 and TRBJ2-5, the full variable domain is KAGVTQTPRYLIKTRGQQVTLSCSPISGHRSVSWYQQTPGQGLQFLFEYFSETQRNKGNFPGRFSGRQFSNSRSEMNVSTLELGDSALYLCASSLEARQETQYFGPGTRLLVL.

The chain joins TRBV7-9 to TRBJ2-3, with D possibly matching TRBD2 (7 bases). This CDR3 is built from 15 residues. V dropped 1 base and J dropped 4 bases, with 12 bases sitting between them. Per the germline V gene, CDR1 is SEHNR and CDR2 is FQNEAQ (reference sequence). CDR3 bases: TGTGCCAGCAGCTTAGGGGGGGGGCATTCAGATACGCAGTATTTT. Its translation: CASSLGGGHSDTQYF.

This clone has just one count. The chain couples TRBV10-1 to TRBJ2-5, with D uncertain. This CDR3 is 16 amino acids long. V was shortened by 3 bases and J by 5 bases, with 19 bases between the two germline ends. Germline CDR1 and CDR2: WNHNN and SYGVQD (reference sequence). The CDR3 nucleotides are TGCGCCAGCAGTGACGCCCCTAGGCAGTTTAGGGAGACCCAGTACTTC. Residues: CASSDAPRQFRETQYF.

J is TRBJ2-3 and V is TRBV29-1; 7 bases agree with TRBD2. CDR1 and CDR2 (germline): SQVTM, ANQGSEA. Germline trimming cut 3 bases from V and 2 bases from J; bases unmatched to any gene: 5. This CDR3 has 14 residues. The CDR3 nucleotides read TGCAGCGTTGAGAGCGGGGACGTCACAGATACGCAGTATTTT. Translating gives CSVESGDVTDTQYF.

The rearrangement joins TRBV4-3 to TRBJ2-5; TRBD2 matches 12 bases. Germline CDR1 and CDR2: LGHNA and YSLEER. J lost 3 bases, V lost 0 bases, and 5 bases had no gene match. This CDR3 has 17 residues. The CDR3 here is CASSQDRLAGGKETQYF. DNA for the CDR3: TGCGCCAGCAGCCAAGACAGGCTAGCGGGGGGGAAAGAGACCCAGTACTTC.

V and J are TRBV27 and TRBJ2-5, with 10 bases that match TRBD2. The CDR3 sequence is 14 residues long. Germline trimming cut 6 bases from V and 5 bases from J; bases unmatched to any gene: 6. The germline V gene has CDR1 MNHEY and CDR2 SMNVEV (reference sequence). The CDR3 here is CASRSPSGGETQYF. CDR3 nucleotides: TGTGCCAGCAGGAGCCCTAGCGGGGGTGAGACCCAGTACTTC.

This chain links TRBV29-1 with TRBJ2-7; no clear D gene. Germline V gene sequence: CDR1 SQVTM, CDR2 ANQGSEA. The CDR3 is 12 residues long. V lost 3 bases and J 4 bases, leaving 10 bases between the germline ends. CDR3 loop: CSVEEPGYEQYF. CDR3 nucleotides: TGCAGCGTTGAGGAGCCTGGATACGAGCAGTACTTC.

This chain links TRBV30 with TRBJ2-7; 13 bases agree with TRBD2. CDR3 length: 16 amino acids. Germline trimming cut 5 bases from V and 5 bases from J; bases unmatched to any gene: 12. The germline V gene encodes CDR1 GTSNPN and CDR2 SVGIG (reference sequence). The CDR3 DNA reads as TGTGCCTGGGGTGGACTAGCGGGAGTAGTAGGCAACGAGCAGTACTTC. This codes for CAWGGLAGVVGNEQYF.

The rearrangement links TRBV4-1 to TRBJ1-1; D call uncertain. The V end lost 0 bases, the J end lost 1 base, and 6 bases lay between the germline ends. The CDR3 is made up of 14 amino acids. Per the germline V gene, CDR1 is MGHRA and CDR2 is YSYEKL. The CDR3 loop is CASSQESRNTEAFF. CDR3 DNA sequence: TGCGCCAGCAGCCAAGAATCTAGGAACACTGAAGCTTTCTTT.

The chain joins TRBV4-1 to TRBJ1-5; weak D call: TRBD1 (5 bases). V lost 1 base and J 8 bases, leaving 15 bases between the germline ends. This CDR3 has 15 amino acids. The germline gives CDR1 MGHRA, CDR2 YSYEKL. The CDR3 protein is CASSQAGLQAKPQHF. For the CDR3, the DNA is TGCGCCAGCAGCCAAGCGGGACTGCAAGCGAAGCCCCAGCATTTT.

The chain uses TRBV27 and TRBJ2-5; 9 nucleotides align to TRBD1. With V trimmed by 6 bases and J by 5 bases, 10 bases remained unmatched. The CDR3 consists of 15 residues. Germline assignment: CDR1 MNHEY and CDR2 SMNVEV (reference sequence). The CDR3 reads CASSYSTGGQETQYF. The CDR3 region has the DNA TGTGCCAGCAGCTACTCGACAGGGGGTCAGGAGACCCAGTACTTC.

This clone occurred once. V and J are TRBV7-2 and TRBJ1-5; TRBD1 might be the D (5 bases). The CDR3 extends over 14 amino acids. Germline CDR1 and CDR2: SGHTA and FQGNSA. Trimming took off 5 bases at V and 2 bases at J, with 10 bases between the two ends. The CDR3 bases are TGTGCCAGCAGCCCTTGGGGGGGCAATCAGCCCCAGCATTTT. This translates into CASSPWGGNQPQHF.

The rearrangement uses TRBV15 and TRBJ1-2; D is unresolved. Trimming left V 2 bases short and J 4 bases short, with 14 bases between. The CDR3 runs 15 residues. Germline V CDR1 and CDR2: LNHNV, YYDKDF (reference sequence). The CDR3 DNA follows: TGTGCCACCAGCAGAACCAGCGGAGGGTTCTATGGCTACACCTTC. This translates into CATSRTSGGFYGYTF.

The chain has TRBV11-2 and TRBJ2-3; TRBD2 agrees at 15 bases. Germline V CDR1 and CDR2: SGHAT, FQNNGV. The V segment lost 0 bases and the J segment 5 bases; nucleotides outside the gene matches: 6. There are 18 residues in the CDR3. The CDR3 DNA is TGTGCCAGCAGCTTAGAAGTCGGACTAGCGGGAGGGCAAGATACGCAGTATTTT. Its protein product is CASSLEVGLAGGQDTQYF.

This chain connects TRBV19 to TRBJ1-5, with D tentatively TRBD1 (6 bases). Per the germline V gene, CDR1 is LNHDA and CDR2 is SQIVND (reference sequence). Trimming removed 6 bases at V and 0 bases at J, with 12 bases between. CDR3 length: 15 amino acids. CDR3 coding DNA: TGTGCCAGTAGAGACAGGTCCAATAGCAATCAGCCCCAGCATTTT. The encoded protein is CASRDRSNSNQPQHF.

The chain combines TRBV18 with TRBJ1-2; 9 nucleotides align to TRBD1. The germline V gene encodes CDR1 KGHSH and CDR2 LQKENI. Trimming took 2 bases from V and 0 from J; bases not matched to a gene: 4. The CDR3 has 16 amino acids. The CDR3 reads CASSPGTGNSNYGYTF. CDR3 DNA sequence: TGTGCCAGCTCACCAGGGACAGGGAATTCTAACTATGGCTACACCTTC. Filled out from reference TRBV18 and TRBJ1-2, the complete variable domain reads NAGVMQNPRHLVRRRGQEARLRCSPMKGHSHVYWYRQLPEEGLKFMVYLQKENIIDESGMPKERFSAEFPKEGPSILRIQQVVRGDSAAYFCASSPGTGNSNYGYTFGSGTRLTVV.

This chain links TRBV7-2 with TRBJ2-5, with 9 bases aligning to TRBD2. Germline V lookup: CDR1 SGHTA, CDR2 FQGNSA. The CDR3 contains 15 residues. Unmatched junction bases numbered 12, after V lost 1 base and J lost 12 bases. CDR3 sequence reads: CASSLGSGTSTSEYF. In DNA, the CDR3 is TGTGCCAGCAGCTTAGGATCAGGGACTAGCACGTCCGAGTACTTC.

The rearrangement uses TRBV5-1 and TRBJ1-1; D not certain. V lost 0 bases to trimming and J lost 1 base, with 7 bases between them. Per germline, CDR1 SGHRS and CDR2 YFSETQ. The CDR3 sequence is 14 residues long. The CDR3 loop is CASSLDAGNTEAFF. The CDR3 region has the DNA TGCGCCAGCAGCTTGGATGCGGGGAACACTGAAGCTTTCTTT.

The chain is built from TRBV10-2 and TRBJ2-2; 8 bases are a match to TRBD2. Looked up from germline, CDR1 is WSHSY and CDR2 is SAAADI. V shed 4 bases and J 6 bases; nucleotides not matched to a gene: 4. The CDR3 contains 14 residues. In DNA form, the CDR3 reads TGCGCCAGCAGTGTCAGCGGGAGTGCCGGGGAGCTGTTTTTT. Translation gives CASSVSGSAGELFF.

The rearrangement uses TRBV28 and TRBJ1-2; 7 nucleotides agree with TRBD1. CDR3 size: 15 residues. The J segment lost 10 bases and the V segment lost 6 bases, leaving 17 bases of the junction unmatched. Per the germline V gene, CDR1 is MDHEN and CDR2 is SYDVKM. CDR3 nucleotides: TGTGCCAGCAGAGTCCCCATCGGACAGGCCACTAACTACACCTTC. As protein: CASRVPIGQATNYTF.

This chain uses TRBV5-1 with TRBJ2-2, with TRBD1 matching 7 bases. CDR3 length equals 17 residues. The germline V gene encodes CDR1 SGHRS and CDR2 YFSETQ. V lost 3 bases and J lost 4; bases outside the gene matches: 12. The CDR3 loop reads CASSSLARQGFTGELFF. In nucleotides, the CDR3 is TGCGCCAGCAGCTCTCTTGCCCGACAGGGATTCACCGGGGAGCTGTTTTTT.

This clone occurred once. This rearrangement joins TRBV30 to TRBJ2-7, with 7 bases matching TRBD1. Germline CDR1 and CDR2: GTSNPN and SVGIG (reference sequence). The V gene end was trimmed by 2 bases and the J gene end by 5 bases; junction bases not matched to a gene: 6. The CDR3 loop spans 13 amino acids. The chain's CDR3 is CAWSRQGIDEQYF. The CDR3 DNA reads TGTGCCTGGAGTCGACAGGGTATCGACGAGCAGTACTTC.